This passage covers 24 T cell receptor beta chains from one sample sequenced in a study of T cell responses to AZD1222 COVID-19 vaccine. The protocol was immunoSEQ multiplex PCR, while the TCRdb copy is restricted to in-frame clones and leaves out a portion. The sample holds 100,000 to 150,000 clones, 91% seen once. The starting material was peripheral blood, obtained on day 0 of AZD1222 vaccination. The receptors were gathered from an adult in good health.

The chain joins TRBV5-4 to TRBJ1-4; 10 positions agree with TRBD1. Germline V gene sequence: CDR1 SGHNT, CDR2 YYREEE (reference sequence). This CDR3 comprises 14 residues. J lost 8 bases, V lost 3 bases, and 4 bases had no gene match. The DNA of the CDR3 is TGTGCCAGCAGCTGGGGACAGGGGAGGGAAAAACTGTTTTTT. This gives the protein CASSWGQGREKLFF.

The chain combines TRBV28 with TRBJ1-5; D is unclear. Germline CDR1 MDHEN, CDR2 SYDVKM. The length of the CDR3 is 10 residues. The V gene lost 6 bases and the J gene lost 7 bases, with 4 bases spanning the gap. CDR3 amino acids: CASSLQPQHF. The CDR3 nucleotides are TGTGCCAGCAGCCTACAGCCCCAGCATTTT.

This clone was recorded only once. This chain joins TRBV30 and TRBJ1-4; 8 nucleotides align to TRBD1. The germline gives CDR1 GTSNPN, CDR2 SVGIG (reference sequence). This CDR3 spans 18 amino acids. Trimming at V came to 0 bases and at J to 6 bases, leaving 15 bases not matched to a gene. The CDR3 coding sequence is TGTGCCTGGAGTGTCATCCTAGATTCAGGGGGCAGGGATGAAAAACTGTTTTTT. It encodes CAWSVILDSGGRDEKLFF.

The chain uses TRBV19 and TRBJ1-2, with TRBD1 matching over 12 bases. This CDR3 comprises 15 residues. Losses at the gene ends were 3 bases for V and 7 bases for J; bases not matched to a gene: 6. Germline V gene data show CDR1 as LNHDA and CDR2 as SQIVND (reference sequence). This chain's CDR3 is CASSIWDRGQTGYTF. The CDR3 bases are TGTGCCAGTAGTATCTGGGACAGGGGGCAGACTGGCTACACCTTC.

This clone showed up just once. V usage is TRBV7-9 and J usage is TRBJ2-1; D may correspond to TRBD1 or TRBD2 (5 bases each). The CDR3 sequence is 16 residues long. The germline V gene encodes CDR1 SEHNR and CDR2 FQNEAQ (reference sequence). V was pared by 1 base and J by 5 bases, with 15 bases between. CDR3 nucleotides: TGTGCCAGCAGCTTAGTCCATCGGGGCTTCAACAATGAGCAGTTCTTC. Its protein product is CASSLVHRGFNNEQFF. The variable domain in full, with the rest retrieved from reference TRBV7-9 and TRBJ2-1, is DTGVSQNPRHKITKRGQNVTFRCDPISEHNRLYWYRQTLGQGPEFLTYFQNEAQLEKSRLLSDRFSAERPKGSFSTLEIQRTEQGDSAMYLCASSLVHRGFNNEQFFGPGTRLTVL.

This rearrangement joins TRBV6-5 to TRBJ1-2, with 9 bases matching TRBD1. The V gene's germline CDR1 is MNHEY and CDR2 SVGAGI. CDR3 length: 13 amino acids. V dropped 6 bases and J dropped 8; count of bases not matched to a gene: 7. CDR3 nucleotide sequence: TGTGCCAGCAGGATAGGGACAGGGAGAGGCTACACCTTC. It yields the protein CASRIGTGRGYTF.

Here the CDR3 DNA reads TGCGCCAGCAGCTCCTTGGGGGCGGTCGGAGAGACCCAGTACTTC. It specifies CASSSLGAVGETQYF. The genes are TRBV5-1 and TRBJ2-5; a possible D gene is TRBD1 (6 bases). Germline V lookup: CDR1 SGHRS, CDR2 YFSETQ. This CDR3 has 15 residues. Trimming stripped 3 bases from V and 4 bases from J, with 16 bases between.

The chain combines TRBV5-4 with TRBJ1-2; D remains unclear. This CDR3 has 15 amino acids. From germline, CDR1 is SGHNT and CDR2 YYREEE (reference sequence). Trimming took off 0 bases at V and 0 bases at J, with 9 bases between the two ends. CDR3 in amino acids: CASSLGGDTNYGYTF. The CDR3 DNA follows: TGTGCCAGCAGCTTGGGGGGAGATACTAACTATGGCTACACCTTC.

CDR3 in amino acids: CASSLAGAGAAGELFF. CDR3 sequence (DNA): TGCGCCAGCAGCTTGGCGGGTGCGGGGGCGGCCGGGGAGCTGTTTTTT. The rearrangement links TRBV5-1 to TRBJ2-2, with D possibly matching TRBD2 (7 bases). Germline CDR1 and CDR2: SGHRS and YFSETQ. The CDR3 is made up of 16 amino acids. Trimming removed 0 bases from V and 6 bases from J, with 15 bases in between.

This chain connects TRBV19 to TRBJ1-5; TRBD1 agrees at 8 bases. This CDR3 region has 16 residues. Germline assignment: CDR1 LNHDA and CDR2 SQIVND (reference sequence). V lost 6 bases, J lost 10 bases, and 17 bases stayed unmatched. CDR3 sequence (DNA): TGTGCCAGTAGAGCCTCCCCGGACAGGGATGTTGGACCCCAGCATTTT. Protein: CASRASPDRDVGPQHF.

This clone was seen ten or more times. The J gene is TRBJ1-2, the V gene TRBV5-1; 12 bases agree with TRBD1. The CDR3 extends over 16 amino acids. J was trimmed by 5 bases and V by 3 bases; bases with no gene match: 8. From germline, CDR1 is SGHRS and CDR2 YFSETQ. The CDR3 DNA follows: TGCGCCAGCAGCTCGGGGACAGGGGGCGCCGGTTATGGCTACACCTTC. Its translation is CASSSGTGGAGYGYTF.

V gene TRBV7-2 combines with J gene TRBJ1-6; D ambiguous. Trimming took off 2 bases at V and 9 bases at J, with 8 bases between the two ends. The CDR3 runs 13 residues. Germline CDR1 and CDR2: SGHTA and FQGNSA. As DNA, the CDR3 is TGTGCCAGCAGCTTAATCGTGGGTTCACCCCTCCACTTT. The encoded protein is CASSLIVGSPLHF.

This clone came up once. The V call is TRBV7-9, the J call TRBJ1-1, with a possible D match to TRBD1 (5 bases). CDR1 is SEHNR and CDR2 is FQNEAQ in the germline V gene (reference sequence). The CDR3 is 13 residues long. V shed 5 bases and J shed 0 bases, with 7 bases lying between them. The CDR3 sequence is CASSRQLNTEAFF. The CDR3 DNA is TGTGCCAGCAGCCGACAGCTGAACACTGAAGCTTTCTTT.

The chain employs TRBV5-1 and TRBJ2-7, with D uncertain. This CDR3 has 13 amino acids. The V end was cut by 2 bases, the J end by 2 bases, with 8 bases between. Germline lookup yields CDR1 SGHRS and CDR2 YFSETQ. The CDR3 sequence is CASSLRQAYEQYF. DNA of the CDR3: TGCGCCAGCAGCTTAAGACAAGCCTACGAGCAGTACTTC.

The V call is TRBV6-6, the J call TRBJ1-2; D not certain. Germline values: CDR1 MNHNY, CDR2 SVGAGI (reference sequence). The CDR3 spans 12 residues. Trimming cost V 6 bases and J 9 bases, with 14 bases left between them. CDR3: CASSQLMGSYTF. In DNA form, the CDR3 reads TGTGCCAGCAGCCAGCTCATGGGAAGCTACACCTTC.

The rearrangement joins TRBV7-9 to TRBJ2-1; D unclear. V was cut by 4 bases and J by 10 bases, with 11 bases left in between. The CDR3 has 12 residues. Per germline, CDR1 SEHNR and CDR2 FQNEAQ (reference sequence). CDR3 DNA: TGTGCCAGCAGCTCCCCATCTGGGGAGCAGTTCTTC. Protein sequence: CASSSPSGEQFF.

V usage is TRBV3-1 (or the pseudogene TRBV3-2) and J usage is TRBJ1-5; 10 positions agree with TRBD1. The CDR3 loop spans 13 amino acids. Losses at the gene ends were 4 bases for V and 6 bases for J; bases not matched to a gene: 0. Germline V gene data show CDR1 as LGHDT and CDR2 as YNNKEL (reference sequence). This CDR3 reads CASSRTGGQPQHF. Here the CDR3 DNA reads TGTGCCAGCAGCCGGACAGGGGGTCAGCCCCAGCATTTT.

The chain uses TRBV19 and TRBJ2-7; TRBD1 agrees at 7 bases. V shed 7 bases, J shed 6 bases, and the junction held 3 bases outside the gene matches. Germline V gives CDR1 LNHDA, CDR2 SQIVND (reference sequence). The CDR3 has 11 residues. DNA for the CDR3: TGTGCCAGTATTGCAGGGGGCGAGCAGTACTTC. Translated, it gives CASIAGGEQYF.

This clone was seen more than once but under ten times. The V gene is TRBV5-1, the J gene TRBJ2-1; possibly TRBD2 for D (7 bases). The V gene's germline CDR1 is SGHRS and CDR2 YFSETQ. The CDR3 loop spans 18 amino acids. Trimming pared 0 bases from V and 0 bases from J, leaving 16 bases between. The CDR3, as DNA: TGCGCCAGCAGCTTGGCTCGGGGCGGGGGCTTCTCCTACAATGAGCAGTTCTTC. It specifies CASSLARGGGFSYNEQFF.

In its sample, this clone was seen once. This chain joins TRBV9 and TRBJ1-4; 7 bases match TRBD1. The germline gives CDR1 SGDLS, CDR2 YYNGEE. This CDR3 is built from 16 residues. V trimming: 4 bases; J trimming: 7 bases; junction bases outside the gene matches: 13. The CDR3 loop reads CASSPSGTGVGEKLFF. Written as DNA, the CDR3 is TGTGCCAGCAGCCCCAGCGGTACAGGGGTGGGTGAAAAACTGTTTTTT.

This clone was counted a single time. V gene TRBV5-1 combines with J gene TRBJ2-5; 7 nucleotides align to TRBD1. The V and J ends lost 7 bases and 5 bases, in that order; junction bases with no gene match: 8. CDR3 length equals 13 residues. Per the germline V gene, CDR1 is SGHRS and CDR2 is YFSETQ. This chain's CDR3 is CASYDRAGETQYF. For the CDR3, the DNA is TGCGCCAGCTACGACAGGGCCGGGGAGACCCAGTACTTC.

The chain carries TRBV15 and TRBJ2-7; possibly TRBD1 for D (6 bases). Trimming removed 5 bases from V and 2 bases from J, with 7 bases in between. The CDR3 loop spans 12 amino acids. Per the germline V gene, CDR1 is LNHNV and CDR2 is YYDKDF (reference sequence). Here the CDR3 reads CATSGQTYEQYF. CDR3 bases: TGTGCCACCAGCGGACAGACCTACGAGCAGTACTTC. The full variable domain, its missing parts supplied by reference TRBV15 and TRBJ2-7, is DAMVIQNPRYQVTQFGKPVTLSCSQTLNHNVMYWYQQKSSQAPKLLFHYYDKDFNNEADTPDNFQSRRPNTSFCFLDIRSPGLGDTAMYLCATSGQTYEQYFGPGTRLTVT.

J is TRBJ1-1 and V is TRBV11-2, with 7 bases fitting TRBD1. The V gene end was trimmed by 5 bases and the J gene end by 3 bases; junction bases not matched to a gene: 12. Germline CDR1 is SGHAT and CDR2 is FQNNGV. The CDR3 sequence is 16 residues long. The CDR3 loop reads CASSPGGWILDTEAFF. CDR3 in DNA: TGTGCCAGCAGCCCAGGGGGTTGGATACTGGACACTGAAGCTTTCTTT.

V is TRBV2 and J is TRBJ1-1; D perhaps matches TRBD1 (6 bases). V was cut by 10 bases and J by 1 base, with 22 bases left in between. The length of the CDR3 is 16 residues. Germline CDR1 is SNHLY and CDR2 is FYNNEI. The CDR3 region is CATKDSAGNSNTEAFF. The CDR3 DNA reads as TGTGCCACGAAGGACAGCGCAGGGAACTCGAACACTGAAGCTTTCTTT. The complete variable domain, with remaining parts taken from reference TRBV2 and TRBJ1-1, reads EPEVTQTPSHQVTQMGQEVILRCVPISNHLYFYWYRQILGQKVEFLVSFYNNEISEKSEIFDDQFSVERPDGSNFTLKIRSTKLEDSAMYFCATKDSAGNSNTEAFFGQGTRLTVV.